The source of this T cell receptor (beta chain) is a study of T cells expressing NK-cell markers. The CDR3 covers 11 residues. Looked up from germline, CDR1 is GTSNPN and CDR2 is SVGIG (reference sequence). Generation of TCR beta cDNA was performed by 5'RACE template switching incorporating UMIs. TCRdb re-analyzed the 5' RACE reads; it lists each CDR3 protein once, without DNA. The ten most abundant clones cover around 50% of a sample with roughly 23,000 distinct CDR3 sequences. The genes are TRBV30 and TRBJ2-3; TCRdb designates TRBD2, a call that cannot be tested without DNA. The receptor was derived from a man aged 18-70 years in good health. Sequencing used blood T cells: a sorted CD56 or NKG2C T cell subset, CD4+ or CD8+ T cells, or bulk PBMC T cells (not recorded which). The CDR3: CAWGQAGTQYF. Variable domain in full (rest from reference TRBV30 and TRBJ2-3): SQTIHQWPATLVQPVGSPLSLECTVEGTSNPNLYWYRQAAGRGLQLLFYSVGIGQISSEVPQNLSASRPQDRQFILSSKKLLLSDSGFYLCAWGQAGTQYFGPGTRLTVL.